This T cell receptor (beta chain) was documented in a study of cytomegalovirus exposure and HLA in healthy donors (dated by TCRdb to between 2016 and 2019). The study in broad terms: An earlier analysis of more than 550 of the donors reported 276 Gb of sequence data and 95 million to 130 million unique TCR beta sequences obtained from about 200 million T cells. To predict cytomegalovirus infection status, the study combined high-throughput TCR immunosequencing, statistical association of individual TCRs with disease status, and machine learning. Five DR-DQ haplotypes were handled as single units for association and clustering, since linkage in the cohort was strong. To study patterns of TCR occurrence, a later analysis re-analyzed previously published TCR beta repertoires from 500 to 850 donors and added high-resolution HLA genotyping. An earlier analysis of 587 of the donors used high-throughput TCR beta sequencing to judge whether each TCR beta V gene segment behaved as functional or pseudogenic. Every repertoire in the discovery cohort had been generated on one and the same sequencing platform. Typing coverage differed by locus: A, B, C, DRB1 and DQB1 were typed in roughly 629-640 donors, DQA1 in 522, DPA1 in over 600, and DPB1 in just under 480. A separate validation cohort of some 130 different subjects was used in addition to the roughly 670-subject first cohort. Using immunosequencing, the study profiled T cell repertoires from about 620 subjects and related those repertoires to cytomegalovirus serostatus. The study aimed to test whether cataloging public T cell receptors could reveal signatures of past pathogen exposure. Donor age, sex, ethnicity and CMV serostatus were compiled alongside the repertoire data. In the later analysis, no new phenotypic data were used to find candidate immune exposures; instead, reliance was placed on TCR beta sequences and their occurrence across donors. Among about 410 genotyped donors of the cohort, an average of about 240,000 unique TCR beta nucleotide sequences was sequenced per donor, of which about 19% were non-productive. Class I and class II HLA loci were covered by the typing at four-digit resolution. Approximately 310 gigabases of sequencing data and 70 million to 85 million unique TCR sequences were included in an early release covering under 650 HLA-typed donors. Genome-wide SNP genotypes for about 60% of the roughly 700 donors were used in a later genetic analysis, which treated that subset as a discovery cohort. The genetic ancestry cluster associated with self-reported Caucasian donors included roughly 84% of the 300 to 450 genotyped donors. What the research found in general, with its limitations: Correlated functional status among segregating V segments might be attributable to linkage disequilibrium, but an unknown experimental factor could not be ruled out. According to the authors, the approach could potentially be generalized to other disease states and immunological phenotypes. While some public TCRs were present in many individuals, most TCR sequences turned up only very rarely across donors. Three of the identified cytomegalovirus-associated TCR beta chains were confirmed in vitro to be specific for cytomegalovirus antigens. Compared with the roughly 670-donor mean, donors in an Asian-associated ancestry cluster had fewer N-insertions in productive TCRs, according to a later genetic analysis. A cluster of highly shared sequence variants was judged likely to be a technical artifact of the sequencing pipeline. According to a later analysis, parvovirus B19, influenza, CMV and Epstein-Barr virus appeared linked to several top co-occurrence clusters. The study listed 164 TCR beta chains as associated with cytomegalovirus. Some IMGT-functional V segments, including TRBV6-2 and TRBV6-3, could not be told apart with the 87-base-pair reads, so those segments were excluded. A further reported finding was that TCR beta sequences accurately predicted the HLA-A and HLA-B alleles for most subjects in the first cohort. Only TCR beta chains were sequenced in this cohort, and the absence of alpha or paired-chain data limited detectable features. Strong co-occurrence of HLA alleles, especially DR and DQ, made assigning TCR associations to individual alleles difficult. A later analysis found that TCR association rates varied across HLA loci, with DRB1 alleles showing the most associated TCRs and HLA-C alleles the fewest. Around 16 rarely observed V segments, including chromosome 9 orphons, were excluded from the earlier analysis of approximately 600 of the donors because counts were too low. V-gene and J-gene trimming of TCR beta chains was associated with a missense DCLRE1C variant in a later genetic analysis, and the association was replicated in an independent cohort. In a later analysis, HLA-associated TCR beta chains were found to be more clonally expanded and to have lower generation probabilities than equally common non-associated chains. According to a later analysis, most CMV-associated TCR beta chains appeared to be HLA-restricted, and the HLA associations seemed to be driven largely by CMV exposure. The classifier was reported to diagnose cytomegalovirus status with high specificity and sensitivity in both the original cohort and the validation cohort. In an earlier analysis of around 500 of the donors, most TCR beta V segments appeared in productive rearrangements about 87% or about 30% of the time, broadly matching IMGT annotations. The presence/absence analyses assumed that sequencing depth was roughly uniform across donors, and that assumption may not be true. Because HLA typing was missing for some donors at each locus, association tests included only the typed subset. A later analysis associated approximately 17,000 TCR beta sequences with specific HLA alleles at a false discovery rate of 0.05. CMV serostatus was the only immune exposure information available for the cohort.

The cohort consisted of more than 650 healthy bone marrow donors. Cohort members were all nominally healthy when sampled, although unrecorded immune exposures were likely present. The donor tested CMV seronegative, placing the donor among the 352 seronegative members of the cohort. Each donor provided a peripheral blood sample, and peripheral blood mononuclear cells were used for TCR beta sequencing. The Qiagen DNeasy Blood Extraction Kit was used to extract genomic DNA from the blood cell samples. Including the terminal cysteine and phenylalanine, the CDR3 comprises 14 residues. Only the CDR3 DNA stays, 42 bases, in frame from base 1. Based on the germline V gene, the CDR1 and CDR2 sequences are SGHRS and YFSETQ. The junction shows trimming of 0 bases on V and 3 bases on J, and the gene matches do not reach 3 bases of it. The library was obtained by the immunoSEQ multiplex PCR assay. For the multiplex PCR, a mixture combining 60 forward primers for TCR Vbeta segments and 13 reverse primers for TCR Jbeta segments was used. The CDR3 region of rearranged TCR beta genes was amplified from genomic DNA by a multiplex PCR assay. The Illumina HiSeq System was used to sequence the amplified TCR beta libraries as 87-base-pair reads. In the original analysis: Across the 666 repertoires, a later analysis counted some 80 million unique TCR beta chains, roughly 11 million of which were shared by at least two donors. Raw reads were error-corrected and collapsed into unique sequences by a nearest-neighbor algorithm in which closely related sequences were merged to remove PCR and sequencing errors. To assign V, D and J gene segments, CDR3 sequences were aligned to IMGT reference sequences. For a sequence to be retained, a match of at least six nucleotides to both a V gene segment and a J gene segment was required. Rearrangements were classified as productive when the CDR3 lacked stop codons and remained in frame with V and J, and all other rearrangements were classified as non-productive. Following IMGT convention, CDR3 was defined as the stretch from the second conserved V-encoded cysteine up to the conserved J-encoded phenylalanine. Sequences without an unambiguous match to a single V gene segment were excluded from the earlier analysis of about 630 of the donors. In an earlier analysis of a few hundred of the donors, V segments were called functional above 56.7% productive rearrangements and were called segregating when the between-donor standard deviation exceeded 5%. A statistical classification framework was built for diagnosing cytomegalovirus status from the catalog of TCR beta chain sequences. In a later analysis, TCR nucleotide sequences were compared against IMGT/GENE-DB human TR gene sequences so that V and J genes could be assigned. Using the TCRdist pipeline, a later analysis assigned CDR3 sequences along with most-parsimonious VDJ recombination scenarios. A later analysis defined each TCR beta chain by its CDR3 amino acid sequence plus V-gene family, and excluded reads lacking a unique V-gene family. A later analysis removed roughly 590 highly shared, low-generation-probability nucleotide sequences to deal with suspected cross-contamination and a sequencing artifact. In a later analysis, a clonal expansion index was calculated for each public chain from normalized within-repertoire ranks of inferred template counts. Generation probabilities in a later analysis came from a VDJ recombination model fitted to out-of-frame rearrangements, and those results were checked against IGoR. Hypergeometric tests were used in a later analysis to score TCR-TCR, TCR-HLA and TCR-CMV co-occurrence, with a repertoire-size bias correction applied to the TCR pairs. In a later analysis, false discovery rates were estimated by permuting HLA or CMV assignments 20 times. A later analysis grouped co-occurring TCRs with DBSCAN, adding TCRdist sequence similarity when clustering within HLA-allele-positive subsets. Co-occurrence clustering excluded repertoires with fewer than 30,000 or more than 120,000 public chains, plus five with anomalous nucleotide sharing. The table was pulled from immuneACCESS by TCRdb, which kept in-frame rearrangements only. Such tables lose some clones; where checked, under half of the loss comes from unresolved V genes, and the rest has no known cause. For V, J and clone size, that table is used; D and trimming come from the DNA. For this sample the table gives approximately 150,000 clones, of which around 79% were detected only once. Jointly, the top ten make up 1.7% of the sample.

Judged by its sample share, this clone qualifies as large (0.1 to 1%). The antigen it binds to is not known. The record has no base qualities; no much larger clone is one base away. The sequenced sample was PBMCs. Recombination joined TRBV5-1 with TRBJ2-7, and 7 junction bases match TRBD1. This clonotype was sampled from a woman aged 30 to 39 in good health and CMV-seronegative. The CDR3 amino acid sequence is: CASSLDGQDYEQYF. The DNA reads TGCGCCAGCAGCTTGGACGGACAGGACTACGAGCAGTACTTC.